This TCR beta chain was recovered during a study of identical twins. TCRdb reprocessed the 5' RACE reads via MiXCR and lists one record per CDR3 protein. Among hundreds of thousands of distinct CDR3 sequences, over 20% were seen once, and the ten largest hold roughly 4%. This clonotype was picked up many times. The same sample was also used in a study of T cells expressing NK-cell markers. Per that paper: Seven sequenced donors out of eight were HCMV-seropositive, one seronegative. As a fraction of CD8+ T cells, dominant NKG2C+ clonotypes reached about 1.0-7.5% in 5 to 7 donors. Evidence did not settle whether expanded NKG2C+ T cell clones targeted HCMV.

This clonotype was obtained from a woman under 30 in good health. The specimen sequenced was PBMCs.

CDR3: CSAPFTQGDNEQFF. The CDR3 region has the DNA TGCAGTGCTCCCTTCACTCAAGGCGACAATGAGCAGTTCTTC. The J gene is TRBJ2-1, the V gene TRBV20-1, with no clear D. The germline gives CDR1 DFQATT, CDR2 SNEGSKA (reference sequence). The CDR3 spans 14 residues. Trimming took off 5 bases at V and 5 bases at J, with 16 bases between the two ends.